One sample yielded the 5 T cell receptor beta chains listed below, sequenced in a study of blood T cells in healthy people across ages. Primers used in a second PCR of roughly 6 to 11 cycles were a sample-barcoded 5' primer and a J-beta primer mix. TCRdb reprocessed the 5' RACE reads via MiXCR and lists one record per CDR3 protein. Among about 830,000 distinct CDR3 sequences listed, roughly 60% were seen once. What was sequenced was blood. Receptor source: a man aged 25-45 years in good health.

The genes are TRBV20-1 and TRBJ2-5, with 7 bases lining up with TRBD2. The J segment lost 11 bases and the V segment lost 2 bases, leaving 11 bases of the junction unmatched. Per germline, CDR1 DFQATT and CDR2 SNEGSKA (reference sequence). The length of the CDR3 is 13 residues. CDR3 nucleotides: TGCAGTGCTAGATCGGGACTATACAATGAGCAGTACTTC. Amino acids: CSARSGLYNEQYF.

This clonotype was recorded once. The chain joins TRBV15 to TRBJ2-5, with D perhaps matching TRBD1 (6 bases). CDR1 and CDR2 from the germline V gene are LNHNV and YYDKDF (reference sequence). The V end was cut by 2 bases, the J end by 3 bases, with 10 bases between. The CDR3 loop spans 14 amino acids. The CDR3 DNA reads as TGTGCCACCAGCAGAAACAGGGCGAAAGAGACCCAGTACTTC. This translates into CATSRNRAKETQYF.

DNA of the CDR3: TGTGCCAGCCAGGGTCCCTGGGGTGAAAAACTGTTTTTT. Encoded protein: CASQGPWGEKLFF. The J gene is TRBJ1-4, the V gene TRBV3-1, with D possibly TRBD1 on 5 matching bases. The germline gives CDR1 LGHDT, CDR2 YNNKEL (reference sequence). V lost 8 bases, J lost 7 bases, and 14 bases lay in between. There are 13 residues in the CDR3.

This clonotype was seen a few times. The rearrangement uses TRBV18 and TRBJ2-5; D ambiguous. Trimming left V 5 bases short and J 5 bases short, with 9 bases between. The CDR3 runs 12 residues. Per germline, CDR1 KGHSH and CDR2 LQKENI. The CDR3 reads CASSRLDETQYF. The CDR3 nucleotides read TGTGCCAGCTCAAGGCTAGATGAGACCCAGTACTTC.

This clonotype was detected a few times. The V gene is TRBV6-5, the J gene TRBJ2-5; 7 bases map to TRBD1. There are 16 residues in the CDR3. The V segment lost 0 bases and the J segment 2 bases; nucleotides outside the gene matches: 6. Germline CDR1 MNHEY, CDR2 SVGAGI. The CDR3: CASSYSAGGSQETQYF. The CDR3 DNA is TGTGCCAGCAGTTACTCGGCAGGGGGTTCTCAAGAGACCCAGTACTTC.